Here is one T cell receptor (beta chain) with its context. The source of the sample is a study of blood T cell repertoires in COVID-19. The overall study: In each case, the material was cDNA or gDNA derived from T cells, B-cell-depleted T cells, or PBMCs.

Trimming removed 0 bases from V and 4 bases from J, with 16 bases in between. This CDR3 contains 17 residues. The germline V gene encodes CDR1 SGHRS and CDR2 YFSETQ. TCRdb's table, derived via immunoSEQ multiplex PCR, lists solely in-frame clones and lacks some. In the table there are 180,000 or so clones, more than 75% of which are singletons. The TCR comes from a woman in her forties or fifties with active or convalescent COVID-19. This chain links TRBV5-1 with TRBJ2-2; D gene ambiguous. Sequenced material: peripheral blood. Written as DNA, the CDR3 is TGCGCCAGCAGCTTGGTGCAGGCAATCGCCATCACCGGGGAGCTGTTTTTT. It is translated as CASSLVQAIAITGELFF.